This T cell receptor (beta chain) appears in the sequencing data of a study of T cells after posttransplantation cyclophosphamide. Details on this clone: Its antigen is not known.

Cells defined as naive were viable CD3+CD4+ or CD3+CD8+ and CCR7+CD45RA+CD45RO-CD95-CD27+CD28+. On the day of bone marrow donation, the related graft donor provided peripheral blood. Broader study findings: Donor CD8+ memory clones often dominated recipient blood repertoires at later times. Tissue-infiltrating T cells from skin or gut overlapped little with blood T cells.

V lost 4 bases and J lost 6; bases outside the gene matches: 14. The CDR3 contains 19 residues. The assay was immunoSEQ multiplex PCR, and TCRdb's table has in-frame clones only and misses some. Of roughly 23,000 clones listed, less than 98% are singletons. The specimen was naive CD4+ T cells sorted from PBMCs. V and J are TRBV5-3 and TRBJ2-2; TRBD2 aligns across 14 bases. TRBV5-3 is recorded as an ORF, its role being uncertain. The sequence was collected from a middle-aged man in good health, CMV-negative, and a related stem cell transplant donor. CDR3 coding DNA: TGTGCCAGAAGCCTAACGACTAGCGGGGGGGCCACGATCTCCGGGGAGCTGTTTTTT. It specifies CARSLTTSGGATISGELFF.